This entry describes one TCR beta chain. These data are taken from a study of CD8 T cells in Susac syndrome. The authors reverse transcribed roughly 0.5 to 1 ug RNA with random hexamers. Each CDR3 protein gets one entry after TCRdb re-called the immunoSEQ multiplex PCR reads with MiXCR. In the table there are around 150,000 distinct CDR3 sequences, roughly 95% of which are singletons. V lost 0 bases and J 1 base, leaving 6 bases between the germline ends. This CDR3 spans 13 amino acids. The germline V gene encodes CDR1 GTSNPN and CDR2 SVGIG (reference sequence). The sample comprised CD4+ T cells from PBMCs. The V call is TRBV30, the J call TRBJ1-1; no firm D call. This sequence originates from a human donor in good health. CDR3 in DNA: TGTGCCTGGAGTGTAAACGAGAACACTGAAGCTTTCTTT. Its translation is CAWSVNENTEAFF. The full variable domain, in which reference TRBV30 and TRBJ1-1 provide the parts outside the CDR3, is SQTIHQWPATLVQPVGSPLSLECTVEGTSNPNLYWYRQAAGRGLQLLFYSVGIGQISSEVPQNLSASRPQDRQFILSSKKLLLSDSGFYLCAWSVNENTEAFFGQGTRLTVV.